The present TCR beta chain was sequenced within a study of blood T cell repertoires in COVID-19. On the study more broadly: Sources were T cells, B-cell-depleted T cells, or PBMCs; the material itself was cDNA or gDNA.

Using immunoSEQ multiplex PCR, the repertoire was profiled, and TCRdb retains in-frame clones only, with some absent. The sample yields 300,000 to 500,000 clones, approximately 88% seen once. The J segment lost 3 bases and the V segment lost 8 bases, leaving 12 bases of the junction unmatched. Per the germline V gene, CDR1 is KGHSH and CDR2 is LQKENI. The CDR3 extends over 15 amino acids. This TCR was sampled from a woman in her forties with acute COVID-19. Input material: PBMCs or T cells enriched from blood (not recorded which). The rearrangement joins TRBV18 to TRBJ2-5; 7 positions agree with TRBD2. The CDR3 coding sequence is TGTGCCAGCCTCCAAGCTCCCGGGACTAAAGAGACCCAGTACTTC. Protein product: CASLQAPGTKETQYF.